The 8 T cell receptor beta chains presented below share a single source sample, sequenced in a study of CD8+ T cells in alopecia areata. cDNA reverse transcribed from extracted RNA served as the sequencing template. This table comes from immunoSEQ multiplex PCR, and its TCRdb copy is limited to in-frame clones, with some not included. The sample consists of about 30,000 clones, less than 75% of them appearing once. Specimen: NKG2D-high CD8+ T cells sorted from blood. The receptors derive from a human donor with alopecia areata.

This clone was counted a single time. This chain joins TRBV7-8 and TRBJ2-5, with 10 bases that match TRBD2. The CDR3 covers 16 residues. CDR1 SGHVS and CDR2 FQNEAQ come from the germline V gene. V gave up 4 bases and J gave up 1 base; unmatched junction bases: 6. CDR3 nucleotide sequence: TGTGCCAGCAGCTACCATTTAGCGGGAGGCCAAGAGACCCAGTACTTC. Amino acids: CASSYHLAGGQETQYF.

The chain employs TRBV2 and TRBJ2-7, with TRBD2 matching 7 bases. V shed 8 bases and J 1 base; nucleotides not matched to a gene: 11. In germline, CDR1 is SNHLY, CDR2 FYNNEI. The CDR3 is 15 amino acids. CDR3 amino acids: CASEAGNGISYEQYF. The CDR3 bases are TGTGCCAGCGAAGCGGGGAACGGAATATCCTACGAGCAGTACTTC.

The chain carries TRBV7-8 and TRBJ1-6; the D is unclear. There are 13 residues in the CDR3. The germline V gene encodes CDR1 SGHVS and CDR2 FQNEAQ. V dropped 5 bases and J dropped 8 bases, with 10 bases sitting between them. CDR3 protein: CASSRGRDSPLHF. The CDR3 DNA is TGTGCCAGCAGCCGAGGCAGAGATTCACCCCTCCACTTT.

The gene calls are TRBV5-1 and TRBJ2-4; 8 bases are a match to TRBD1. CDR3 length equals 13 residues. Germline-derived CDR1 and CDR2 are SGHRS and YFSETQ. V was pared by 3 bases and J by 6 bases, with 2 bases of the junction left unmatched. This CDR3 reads CASSWTGPNIQYF. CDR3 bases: TGCGCCAGCAGCTGGACAGGGCCAAACATTCAGTACTTC.

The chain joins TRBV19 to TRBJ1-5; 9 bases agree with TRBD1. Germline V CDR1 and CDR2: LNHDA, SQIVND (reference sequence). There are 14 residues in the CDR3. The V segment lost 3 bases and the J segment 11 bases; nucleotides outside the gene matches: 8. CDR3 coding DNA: TGTGCCAGTAGTATTGGACAGGGGTTCCGGTCCCAGCATTTT. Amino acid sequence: CASSIGQGFRSQHF.

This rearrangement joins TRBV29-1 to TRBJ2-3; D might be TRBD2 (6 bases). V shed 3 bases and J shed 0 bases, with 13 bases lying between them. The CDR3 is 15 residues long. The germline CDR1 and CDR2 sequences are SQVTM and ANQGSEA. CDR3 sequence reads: CSVEGGAASTDTQYF. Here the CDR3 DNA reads TGCAGCGTTGAGGGCGGGGCCGCTAGCACAGATACGCAGTATTTT.

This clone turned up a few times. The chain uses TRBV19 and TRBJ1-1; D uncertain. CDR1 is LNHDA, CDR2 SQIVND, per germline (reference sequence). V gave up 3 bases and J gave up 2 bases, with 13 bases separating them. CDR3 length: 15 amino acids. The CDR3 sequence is CASSIDLYTNTEAFF. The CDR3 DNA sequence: TGTGCCAGTAGTATCGACTTGTACACCAACACTGAAGCTTTCTTT.

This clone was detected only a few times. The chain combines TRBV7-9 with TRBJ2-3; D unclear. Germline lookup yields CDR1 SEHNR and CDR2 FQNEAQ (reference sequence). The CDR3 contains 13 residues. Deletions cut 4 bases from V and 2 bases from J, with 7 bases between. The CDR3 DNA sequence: TGTGCCAGCAGCTCCAGCTCCACAGATACGCAGTATTTT. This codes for CASSSSSTDTQYF.